The clone carrying this TCR beta chain came up once. The target antigen is unknown. The source of the sample is a study of cytomegalovirus exposure and HLA in healthy donors. This CDR3 spans 13 amino acids. Trimming removed 1 base from V and 5 bases from J, with 10 bases in between. Germline V gives CDR1 SGHNT, CDR2 YYREEE (reference sequence). PCR involved 60 Vbeta and 13 Jbeta primers. The data were produced by immunoSEQ multiplex PCR, yet TCRdb's version contains in-frame clones alone and is incomplete. The table records some 110,000 clones, approximately 75% of them present only once. Findings of the study overall: From TCR beta sequences, most subjects' HLA-A and HLA-B alleles were reportedly predicted accurately. Presence/absence analysis assumed near-uniform sequencing depth across donors.

This chain uses TRBV5-4 with TRBJ2-7, with a weak D call TRBD1 (6 bases). The TCR sequence derives from a man between 50 and 59 years old in good health and CMV-seropositive. Sequencing input: PBMCs. The CDR3 DNA is TGTGCCAGCAGCTTGCAGGACAGCCACGAGCAGTACTTC. It encodes CASSLQDSHEQYF.